These T cell receptor beta chains were read from a single sample in a study of shared clonotypes between healthy human individuals. The protocol was immunoSEQ multiplex PCR, while the TCRdb copy is restricted to in-frame clones and leaves out a portion. The data contain millions of clones, 85% to 95% of them seen just once; the ten biggest clones take up 0.39%. Sequenced sample: naive CD4+ T cells from PBMCs. Receptors were obtained from a man aged 18 to 29 in good health. Some clones in this sample may be carry-over from other donors' samples. CDR3s include the opening cysteine and the closing phenylalanine or tryptophan. The order of the fields is D gene, J gene, V gene, clone size, CDR3 protein, CDR3 DNA. D genes are given only for firm matches. For some rows the clone size is stated as once, few or many, or as a class when expanded; others skip it.

D: TRBD2; J: TRBJ2-1; V: TRBV29-1; size: .; CDR3: CSVATSGVNNEQFF; DNA: TGCAGCGTTGCGACTAGCGGGGTGAACAATGAGCAGTTCTTC
D: .; J: TRBJ1-5; V: TRBV5-6; size: .; CDR3: CASSWTPNQPQHF; DNA: TGTGCCAGCAGCTGGACACCTAATCAGCCCCAGCATTTT
D: TRBD2; J: TRBJ2-3; V: TRBV7-6; size: once; CDR3: CASSLEGGLALIYTQYF; DNA: TGTGCCAGCAGCTTAGAGGGGGGACTAGCCCTTATTTATACGCAGTATTTT
D: .; J: TRBJ1-4; V: TRBV7-9; size: .; CDR3: CASRPGVAGNEKLFF; DNA: TGTGCCAGCAGACCTGGAGTGGCAGGGAATGAAAAACTGTTTTTT
D: TRBD2; J: TRBJ2-7; V: TRBV6-1; size: .; CDR3: CASSGGGVLYYEQYF; DNA: TGTGCCAGCAGTGGTGGGGGGGTTCTGTACTACGAGCAGTACTTC
D: TRBD2; J: TRBJ2-7; V: TRBV30; size: .; CDR3: CAWSHNIAGLSYEQYF; DNA: TGTGCCTGGAGTCATAACATAGCGGGCCTTTCCTACGAGCAGTACTTC
D: .; J: TRBJ1-5; V: TRBV7-9; size: .; CDR3: CASSLSGQSSNQPQHF; DNA: TGTGCCAGCAGCCTTAGCGGCCAGAGTAGCAATCAGCCCCAGCATTTT
D: TRBD2; J: TRBJ2-1; V: TRBV18; size: .; CDR3: CASSPPGAGDEQFF; DNA: TGTGCCAGCTCACCACCGGGAGCGGGGGATGAGCAGTTCTTC
D: .; J: TRBJ2-5; V: TRBV7-9; size: .; CDR3: CASSYQPETQYF; DNA: TGTGCCAGCAGCTATCAACCGGAGACCCAGTACTTC
D: TRBD2; J: TRBJ2-1; V: TRBV11-2; size: once; CDR3: CASRPGTSFYNEQFF; DNA: TGTGCCAGCCGACCTGGGACTAGCTTTTACAATGAGCAGTTCTTC
D: TRBD2; J: TRBJ2-7; V: TRBV6-5; size: .; CDR3: CASSMTSGRSYEQYF; DNA: TGTGCCAGCAGTATGACTAGCGGGAGGTCTTACGAGCAGTACTTC
D: .; J: TRBJ1-5; V: TRBV7-8; size: .; CDR3: CASSLEPVRSNQPQHF; DNA: TGTGCCAGCAGCTTGGAACCCGTACGAAGCAATCAGCCCCAGCATTTT
D: .; J: TRBJ1-5; V: TRBV6-1; size: .; CDR3: CACRPYSNQPQHF; DNA: TGTGCCTGTAGACCTTATAGCAATCAGCCCCAGCATTTT
D: TRBD2; J: TRBJ2-1; V: TRBV7-2; size: .; CDR3: CASSFSGWSSYNEQFF; DNA: TGTGCCAGCAGCTTTAGCGGGTGGAGCTCCTACAATGAGCAGTTCTTC
D: TRBD1; J: TRBJ2-1; V: TRBV7-6; size: .; CDR3: CASKRGQGVGNEQFF; DNA: TGTGCCAGCAAACGGGGACAGGGAGTTGGCAATGAGCAGTTCTTC
D: .; J: TRBJ2-7; V: TRBV7-2; size: .; CDR3: CASSTGQSEQYF; DNA: TGTGCCAGCAGCACCGGACAGTCCGAGCAGTACTTC
D: .; J: TRBJ1-2; V: TRBV27; size: .; CDR3: CASTPLGRTGGYTF; DNA: TGTGCCAGCACTCCGCTGGGAAGGACGGGTGGCTACACCTTC
D: .; J: TRBJ2-7; V: TRBV19; size: .; CDR3: CASKAGTATYEQYF; DNA: TGTGCCAGTAAAGCCGGGACTGCGACCTACGAGCAGTACTTC
D: .; J: TRBJ1-1; V: TRBV7-9; size: .; CDR3: CASSPEVSQAFF; DNA: TGTGCCAGCAGCCCAGAGGTTAGTCAGGCTTTCTTT
D: .; J: TRBJ1-6; V: TRBV30; size: .; CDR3: CAWRILGSPLHF; DNA: TGTGCCTGGAGAATACTGGGATCACCCCTCCACTTT
D: .; J: TRBJ1-2; V: TRBV10-3; size: .; CDR3: CAIRSGTDTNYGYTF; DNA: TGTGCCATCAGATCCGGGACTGATACTAACTATGGCTACACCTTC
D: TRBD1; J: TRBJ2-1; V: TRBV5-1; size: once; CDR3: CASPGTGDNEQFF; DNA: TGCGCCAGCCCCGGGACAGGGGACAATGAGCAGTTCTTC
D: .; J: TRBJ1-2; V: TRBV30; size: .; CDR3: CAWSLQTLYTF; DNA: TGTGCCTGGAGCCTCCAGACCCTCTACACCTTC
D: .; J: TRBJ2-1; V: TRBV18; size: .; CDR3: CASSSETASEEQFF; DNA: TGTGCCAGCTCATCCGAGACAGCCTCGGAGGAGCAGTTCTTC
D: .; J: TRBJ2-2; V: TRBV7-3; size: .; CDR3: CASSLQGPIITGELFF; DNA: TGTGCCAGCAGCTTACAGGGACCCATTATCACCGGGGAGCTGTTTTTT
D: TRBD2; J: TRBJ2-1; V: TRBV19; size: once; CDR3: CASRSGWLAGDNEQFF; DNA: TGTGCCAGTAGATCCGGGTGGCTAGCGGGGGACAATGAGCAGTTCTTC
D: TRBD1; J: TRBJ2-2; V: TRBV27; size: .; CDR3: CASRKGQGAIQRGTGELFF; DNA: TGTGCCAGCAGGAAAGGACAGGGGGCGATCCAGCGGGGAACCGGGGAGCTGTTTTTT
D: TRBD1; J: TRBJ1-1; V: TRBV2; size: .; CDR3: CASSGADRGVAFF; DNA: TGTGCCAGCAGTGGGGCGGACAGGGGGGTAGCTTTCTTT
D: .; J: TRBJ2-7; V: TRBV5-8; size: .; CDR3: CAFTGSSRQYF; DNA: TGTGCCTTCACGGGTTCAAGCAGGCAGTACTTC
D: TRBD2; J: TRBJ2-2; V: TRBV7-3; size: .; CDR3: CASSLLAGDGGELFF; DNA: TGTGCCAGCAGCTTACTAGCGGGAGATGGCGGGGAGCTGTTTTTT
D: TRBD2; J: TRBJ2-1; V: TRBV18; size: .; CDR3: CASSSLTSGSTYNEQFF; DNA: TGTGCCAGCTCAAGCCTCACTAGCGGGAGTACCTACAATGAGCAGTTCTTC
D: TRBD1; J: TRBJ1-5; V: TRBV28; size: .; CDR3: CASSETRDSNSNQPQHF; DNA: TGTGCCAGCAGCGAGACCCGGGACAGTAATAGCAATCAGCCCCAGCATTTT
D: TRBD1; J: TRBJ1-1; V: TRBV5-1; size: few; CDR3: CASSTGQGFAEAFF; DNA: TGCGCCAGCAGCACCGGACAGGGTTTCGCTGAAGCTTTCTTT
D: TRBD1; J: TRBJ1-1; V: TRBV6-6; size: .; CDR3: CASSYLPGQGDTEAFF; DNA: TGTGCCAGCAGTTACCTGCCGGGACAGGGCGACACTGAAGCTTTCTTT
D: TRBD2; J: TRBJ2-1; V: TRBV4-2; size: .; CDR3: CASSPGGGWNEQFF; DNA: TGTGCCAGCAGCCCGGGGGGGGGCTGGAATGAGCAGTTCTTC
D: .; J: TRBJ1-1; V: TRBV19; size: few; CDR3: CASSIVRGENTEAFF; DNA: TGTGCCAGTAGTATAGTGCGGGGGGAGAACACTGAAGCTTTCTTT
D: .; J: TRBJ2-7; V: TRBV28; size: .; CDR3: CASSLFLNEQYF; DNA: TGTGCCAGCAGTTTATTCCTAAACGAGCAGTACTTC
D: .; J: TRBJ1-1; V: TRBV5-1; size: once; CDR3: CASSVVDANTEAFF; DNA: TGCGCCAGCAGCGTGGTAGATGCGAACACTGAAGCTTTCTTT
D: TRBD2; J: TRBJ2-1; V: TRBV18; size: .; CDR3: CASSPDALGTRAYNEQFF; DNA: TGTGCCAGCTCACCCGATGCCCTAGGGACTAGAGCCTACAATGAGCAGTTCTTC
D: TRBD1; J: TRBJ2-2; V: TRBV5-1; size: .; CDR3: CASSSDNTGTGSGELFF; DNA: TGCGCCAGCAGCTCTGATAATACCGGGACAGGGTCCGGGGAGCTGTTTTTT
D: .; J: TRBJ2-1; V: TRBV2; size: few; CDR3: CASSEAGLIEQFF; DNA: TGTGCCAGCAGTGAAGCCGGACTTATTGAGCAGTTCTTC
D: TRBD2; J: TRBJ2-4; V: TRBV9; size: .; CDR3: CASSPRPAGRPNIQYF; DNA: TGTGCCAGCAGCCCGCGCCCAGCGGGGCGACCAAACATTCAGTACTTC
D: .; J: TRBJ1-2; V: TRBV5-6; size: .; CDR3: CASSFQQVENYGYTF; DNA: TGTGCCAGCAGCTTCCAACAGGTCGAAAACTATGGCTACACCTTC
D: .; J: TRBJ1-1; V: TRBV7-8; size: .; CDR3: CASSLAVSPRNTEAFF; DNA: TGTGCCAGCAGCTTAGCTGTTTCGCCGCGGAACACTGAAGCTTTCTTT
D: .; J: TRBJ2-6; V: TRBV30; size: .; CDR3: CAWRSLSPSGANVLTF; DNA: TGTGCCTGGAGGTCCTTAAGTCCCTCTGGGGCCAACGTCCTGACTTTC
D: .; J: TRBJ2-7; V: TRBV28; size: .; CDR3: CASSEYAQYF; DNA: TGTGCCAGCAGCGAGTACGCGCAGTACTTC
D: .; J: TRBJ1-2; V: TRBV28; size: .; CDR3: CASSSPGTPNYGYTF; DNA: TGTGCCAGCAGTTCCCCCGGGACTCCTAACTATGGCTACACCTTC
D: .; J: TRBJ2-1; V: TRBV6-5; size: .; CDR3: CASSYLGYEQFF; DNA: TGTGCCAGCAGTTACTTAGGTTATGAGCAGTTCTTC
D: .; J: TRBJ2-5; V: TRBV4-2; size: .; CDR3: CASSQGGIQETQYF; DNA: TGTGCCAGCAGCCAAGGCGGGATTCAAGAGACCCAGTACTTC
D: .; J: TRBJ2-2; V: TRBV7-3; size: .; CDR3: CASSSGPERELFF; DNA: TGTGCCAGCAGCTCTGGGCCGGAAAGGGAGCTGTTTTTT
D: TRBD1; J: TRBJ1-1; V: TRBV28; size: .; CDR3: CASSSGGGTEAFF; DNA: TGTGCCAGCAGCTCAGGGGGCGGCACTGAAGCTTTCTTT
D: .; J: TRBJ2-7; V: TRBV30; size: .; CDR3: CAWSSSPLEQYF; DNA: TGTGCCTGGTCCAGCTCCCCCCTCGAGCAGTACTTC
D: .; J: TRBJ1-3; V: TRBV15; size: .; CDR3: CATSRGGTRNSGNTIYF; DNA: TGTGCCACCAGCAGAGGGGGGACCAGGAACTCTGGAAACACCATATATTTT
D: .; J: TRBJ1-2; V: TRBV2; size: .; CDR3: CASSLGTEDGYTF; DNA: TGTGCCAGCAGCCTTGGAACAGAGGATGGCTACACCTTC
D: .; J: TRBJ2-1; V: TRBV11-3; size: .; CDR3: CASSLQSGRVDEQFF; DNA: TGTGCCAGCAGCTTACAAAGCGGACGAGTCGATGAGCAGTTCTTC
D: TRBD1; J: TRBJ2-1; V: TRBV20-1; size: .; CDR3: CSAVPGQRPFF; DNA: TGCAGTGCTGTTCCGGGACAGAGACCGTTCTTC
D: TRBD1; J: TRBJ2-3; V: TRBV7-9; size: .; CDR3: CASDRGKDTQYF; DNA: TGTGCCAGCGACAGGGGGAAAGATACGCAGTATTTT
D: .; J: TRBJ1-1; V: TRBV5-4; size: .; CDR3: CASSQPRAQSTEAFF; DNA: TGTGCCAGCAGCCAACCCAGGGCCCAGAGCACTGAAGCTTTCTTT
D: .; J: TRBJ2-5; V: TRBV5-6; size: .; CDR3: CASSFGFVSMGETQYF; DNA: TGTGCCAGCAGCTTTGGCTTCGTATCGATGGGGGAGACCCAGTACTTC
D: .; J: TRBJ2-7; V: TRBV19; size: .; CDR3: CASSSGTGNYEQYF; DNA: TGTGCCAGTAGTTCAGGGACTGGGAACTACGAGCAGTACTTC